The T cell receptor (beta chain) under discussion was sequenced for a study of long-term antiretroviral therapy in people with HIV. The V gene's germline CDR1 is MNHEY and CDR2 SVGAGI. V was clipped by 1 base and J by 5 bases; unmatched bases: 4. The CDR3 is 15 amino acids. Only one count was recorded for this clone. The antigen is not known. Version v3.0 of the immunoSEQ assay was performed at survey level. The repertoire was sequenced with immunoSEQ multiplex PCR; TCRdb's copy has only in-frame clones and lacks some. The repertoire has 20,000 to 25,000 clones, around 87% of them found once; the top ten carry roughly 3.3%. The study's findings and limits: Clones that had undergone expansion before ART dominated the repertoire at all time points. Blood was collected between about 2003 and 2018, possibly under older ART regimens. Among HIV repertoires, CDR3 length ranges were narrower than those of controls.

V and J are TRBV6-5 and TRBJ2-3; TRBD2 aligns across 9 bases. The receptor was derived from a woman aged 50 to 60 with HIV. The sequences come from unsorted PBMCs, collected 2.6 years after starting antiretroviral therapy. In nucleotides, the CDR3 is TGTGCCAGCAGTTACTTTACGACTAGCGGAGATACGCAGTATTTT. It specifies CASSYFTTSGDTQYF.